This T cell receptor (beta chain) was recovered during a study of blood T cell repertoires in COVID-19. Study at large: Acute-phase and convalescent COVID-19 samples originated in the United States, Italy and Spain.

Authors' methods: Estimates of nucleated cell counts were drawn from the amplification of reference gene primers. Measured with immunoSEQ multiplex PCR; TCRdb has only the in-frame clones, and not every one. The D gene and trimming were derived from the DNA, and the V and J assignments and clone size from that table. This sample carries some 300,000 clones, around 89% of them seen once, and the ten largest clones take over 5.5%. Sequencing was performed on peripheral blood. This clonotype was sampled from a woman aged 45 to 65 with COVID-19, enrolled during active disease.

CDR3 bases: TGTGCCAGCAGCTTTCAGTCTTTCGGGGAACAGCATTTT. The encoded protein is CASSFQSFGEQHF. This sequence joins TRBV7-2 and TRBJ1-5; D ambiguous. CDR1 and CDR2 from the germline V gene are SGHTA and FQGNSA. The length of the CDR3 is 13 residues. Trimming removed 3 bases from V and 13 bases from J, with 16 bases in between.